The 27 T cell receptor beta chains below were found in one sample sequenced in a study of CD8+CD57+ T cells in acquired aplastic anemia. Sequencing was done on patients that had shown CD8+CD57+ cell expansion by flow cytometry. The TCR beta profiling, which covered VDJ combination and CDR3 sequence, was carried out using genomic DNA as the template. MiXCR, run by TCRdb on the reads, gives a single entry per CDR3 protein. The sample carries hundreds of thousands of distinct CDR3 sequences, about a third recorded once. The specimen was sorted CD4+, CD8+, or CD8+CD57+ T cells (not recorded which) from PBMCs. The receptors originated from a human donor with aplastic anemia.

The rearrangement uses TRBV20-1 and TRBJ2-7; 7 bases align to TRBD1. Germline lookup yields CDR1 DFQATT and CDR2 SNEGSKA (reference sequence). V gave up 3 bases and J gave up 4 bases; unmatched junction bases: 3. CDR3 length equals 12 residues. As DNA, the CDR3 is TGCAGTGCTAGGACAGGGAAGTACGAGCAGTACTTC. Translated: CSARTGKYEQYF.

The V gene is TRBV2, the J gene TRBJ2-2; D remains ambiguous. This CDR3 contains 13 residues. CDR1 and CDR2 from the germline V gene are SNHLY and FYNNEI. Trimming removed 5 bases from V and 3 bases from J, with 7 bases in between. CDR3 coding DNA: TGTGCCAGCAGTCCTCTAGACACCGGGGAGCTGTTTTTT. This gives the protein CASSPLDTGELFF.

The sample holds a few counts of this clonotype. The CDR3 DNA sequence: TGTGCCAGCAGTTTATCGACAACATTGTATTCACCCCTCCACTTT. Residues: CASSLSTTLYSPLHF. The genes are TRBV27 and TRBJ1-6, with D hard to call. The CDR3 spans 15 residues. Trimming took 0 bases from V and 8 from J, leaving 11 bases between them. CDR1 is MNHEY and CDR2 is SMNVEV in the germline V gene (reference sequence).

This clonotype has ten or more counts. V gene TRBV2 combines with J gene TRBJ1-2; weak D call: TRBD1 (5 bases). Trimming took off 3 bases at V and 3 bases at J, with 23 bases between the two ends. In germline, CDR1 is SNHLY, CDR2 FYNNEI. CDR3 length: 18 residues. The CDR3 sequence is CASSEVGDSAAFHYGYTF. DNA of the CDR3: TGTGCCAGCAGTGAGGTCGGGGACTCAGCTGCCTTCCACTATGGCTACACCTTC.

There are many counts of this clonotype. The CDR3 region has the DNA TGCAGTGCTAGCGAGACAGGAGGCAGAAACACTGAAGCTTTCTTT. Translated: CSASETGGRNTEAFF. The chain is built from TRBV20-1 and TRBJ1-1; tentatively, D is TRBD1 (6 bases). With 3 bases removed from V and 2 bases from J, the gap between germline ends came to 16 bases. CDR1 DFQATT and CDR2 SNEGSKA come from the germline V gene (reference sequence). This CDR3 is built from 15 residues.

This clonotype was counted between two and nine times. This sequence may be a read error, since a much larger clone differs from it by one base. CDR3 sequence: CATQRGDTQYF. In DNA, the CDR3 is TGTGCCACCCAGAGGGGTGATACGCAGTATTTT. This sequence joins TRBV2 and TRBJ2-3, with D tentatively TRBD1 or TRBD2 (5 bases each). The germline V gene has CDR1 SNHLY and CDR2 FYNNEI. There are 11 residues in the CDR3. With 10 bases removed from V and 6 bases from J, the gap between germline ends came to 11 bases.

As DNA, the CDR3 is TGTGCCAGCAGTCCTACCGCAATAGCGGTCAGTGAGCAGTTCTTC. It translates to CASSPTAIAVSEQFF. The J gene is TRBJ2-1, the V gene TRBV27, with D maybe TRBD2 (6 bases). The CDR3 covers 15 residues. Germline-derived CDR1 and CDR2 are MNHEY and SMNVEV (reference sequence). Between the trimmed V and J ends, which lost 5 bases and 9 bases, there was a span of 20 bases.

The chain combines TRBV11-2 with TRBJ2-3; the match to TRBD2 covers 8 bases. Germline V gives CDR1 SGHAT, CDR2 FQNNGV. V lost 3 bases, J lost 1 base, and 3 bases stayed unmatched. There are 15 residues in the CDR3. CDR3 DNA: TGTGCCAGCAGCTTCGGGACTAGAGGCACAGATACGCAGTATTTT. Residues: CASSFGTRGTDTQYF.

This clonotype was picked up many times. This chain connects TRBV5-1 to TRBJ2-7, with D maybe TRBD1 (5 bases). The V end lost 0 bases, the J end lost 0 bases, and 10 bases lay between the germline ends. CDR1 SGHRS and CDR2 YFSETQ come from the germline V gene. This CDR3 has 15 residues. CDR3 residues: CASSLAAGNSYEQYF. In nucleotides, the CDR3 is TGCGCCAGCAGCTTGGCCGCAGGGAACTCCTACGAGCAGTACTTC.

Ten or more counts support this clonotype. This chain connects TRBV2 to TRBJ1-1; 7 bases align to TRBD1. V shed 4 bases and J 3 bases; nucleotides not matched to a gene: 11. CDR1 is SNHLY and CDR2 is FYNNEI in the germline V gene. The CDR3 length is 16 residues. The CDR3 sequence is CASSVRDSRRDTEAFF. The CDR3 DNA reads TGTGCCAGCAGTGTTAGGGACAGCCGGAGGGACACTGAAGCTTTCTTT. The whole variable domain, remainder taken from reference TRBV2 and TRBJ1-1, is EPEVTQTPSHQVTQMGQEVILRCVPISNHLYFYWYRQILGQKVEFLVSFYNNEISEKSEIFDDQFSVERPDGSNFTLKIRSTKLEDSAMYFCASSVRDSRRDTEAFFGQGTRLTVV.

Regarding this clonotype: The junction does not match germline at one end; this may be a read error. V gene TRBV27 combines with J gene TRBJ2-7, with TRBD2 identical over 7 bases. This CDR3 has 11 residues. CDR1 is MNHEY, CDR2 SMNVEV, per germline (reference sequence). CDR3 protein: CASSSTGTNLF. CDR3 in DNA: TGTGCCAGCAGTTCCACCGGGACTAATCTCTTC.

The sample holds a few counts of this clonotype. The genes are TRBV20-1 and TRBJ2-7; 7 nucleotides match TRBD2. The CDR3 totals 14 residues. V was clipped by 4 bases and J by 3 bases; unmatched bases: 9. CDR1 and CDR2 from the germline V gene are DFQATT and SNEGSKA (reference sequence). The CDR3 sequence is CSAIWGGSNYEQYF. The DNA of the CDR3 is TGCAGTGCTATATGGGGGGGATCCAACTACGAGCAGTACTTC.

This chain uses TRBV20-1 with TRBJ2-7, with 13 bases that match TRBD2. V was pared by 5 bases and J by 7 bases, with 11 bases of the junction left unmatched. Germline V gene sequence: CDR1 DFQATT, CDR2 SNEGSKA (reference sequence). The CDR3 has 15 amino acids. CDR3 residues: CSALVRLAGGQEQYF. In nucleotides, the CDR3 is TGCAGTGCTCTAGTCAGACTAGCGGGGGGCCAGGAGCAGTACTTC.

The rearrangement links TRBV2 to TRBJ2-2, with TRBD1 matching 8 bases. Per the germline V gene, CDR1 is SNHLY and CDR2 is FYNNEI. The V gene end was trimmed by 8 bases and the J gene end by 3 bases; junction bases not matched to a gene: 8. The CDR3 runs to 15 residues. CDR3 loop: CASCYTGGYTGELFF. The CDR3 nucleotides read TGTGCCAGCTGCTACACAGGGGGATACACCGGGGAGCTGTTTTTT. The whole variable domain, filled in from reference TRBV2 and TRBJ2-2, reads EPEVTQTPSHQVTQMGQEVILRCVPISNHLYFYWYRQILGQKVEFLVSFYNNEISEKSEIFDDQFSVERPDGSNFTLKIRSTKLEDSAMYFCASCYTGGYTGELFFGEGSRLTVL.

J is TRBJ2-2 and V is TRBV20-1, with TRBD1 matching over 7 bases. Germline CDR1 reads DFQATT; CDR2 reads SNEGSKA (reference sequence). The CDR3 loop spans 14 amino acids. With V trimmed by 3 bases and J by 4 bases, 5 bases remained unmatched. CDR3 protein: CSASGQVSTGELFF. The CDR3 DNA is TGCAGTGCTAGCGGACAGGTGTCCACCGGGGAGCTGTTTTTT.

This clonotype has a count of ten or more. The chain is built from TRBV20-1 and TRBJ1-6, with D tentatively TRBD1 (5 bases). V lost 6 bases and J lost 10, with 25 bases in between. The CDR3 extends over 16 amino acids. Looked up from germline, CDR1 is DFQATT and CDR2 is SNEGSKA (reference sequence). CDR3 residues: CSAIPPGTEKASPLHF. CDR3 DNA sequence: TGCAGTGCGATCCCTCCAGGGACCGAAAAGGCATCACCCCTCCACTTT.

The chain employs TRBV6-1 and TRBJ1-1; D unresolved. Per germline, CDR1 MNHNS and CDR2 SASEGT. The CDR3 is 15 amino acids. The V gene lost 6 bases and the J gene lost 4 bases, with 18 bases spanning the gap. CDR3 in amino acids: CASSPGPPEGTEAFF. The DNA for the CDR3 is TGTGCCAGCAGCCCCGGCCCGCCTGAGGGCACTGAAGCTTTCTTT.

The table lists this clonotype with many counts. The chain uses TRBV7-9 and TRBJ2-7; 7 positions agree with TRBD2. Germline CDR1 and CDR2: SEHNR and FQNEAQ (reference sequence). The CDR3 totals 15 residues. V was pared by 3 bases and J by 7 bases, with 12 bases of the junction left unmatched. As DNA, the CDR3 is TGTGCCAGCAGCTTTTACCTAGCGGAAGCGAAAGAGCAGTACTTC. It encodes CASSFYLAEAKEQYF.

In this sample, this clonotype turned up a few times. V is TRBV11-2 and J is TRBJ2-7; no definite D call. Trimming removed 3 bases from V and 3 bases from J, with 15 bases in between. The CDR3 covers 15 residues. Germline CDR1 and CDR2: SGHAT and FQNNGV. The chain's CDR3 is CASSFGPTAVYEQYF. CDR3 sequence (DNA): TGTGCCAGCAGCTTTGGTCCTACTGCCGTCTACGAGCAGTACTTC.

The chain combines TRBV19 with TRBJ1-5; 8 bases are shared with TRBD1. CDR3 length: 18 residues. Germline V gene data show CDR1 as LNHDA and CDR2 as SQIVND (reference sequence). With V trimmed by 3 bases and J by 7 bases, 17 bases remained unmatched. This chain's CDR3 is CASSMDGRGQTGKQPQHF. DNA for the CDR3: TGTGCCAGTAGTATGGACGGCAGGGGGCAGACAGGTAAACAGCCCCAGCATTTT. The full variable domain, rest sourced from reference TRBV19 and TRBJ1-5, is DGGITQSPKYLFRKEGQNVTLSCEQNLNHDAMYWYRQDPGQGLRLIYYSQIVNDFQKGDIAEGYSVSREKKESFPLTVTSAQKNPTAFYLCASSMDGRGQTGKQPQHFGDGTRLSIL.

As DNA, the CDR3 is TGTGCCAGCAGTTCCCCCGGCCCTACGAGAGATACGCAGTATTTT. Amino acid sequence: CASSSPGPTRDTQYF. This sequence joins TRBV6-5 and TRBJ2-3; D not resolved. Germline CDR1 is MNHEY and CDR2 is SVGAGI. Trimming pared 4 bases from V and 5 bases from J, leaving 16 bases between. This CDR3 spans 15 amino acids.

This clonotype has just a few counts. This chain uses TRBV20-1 with TRBJ2-5; 9 bases fit TRBD1. The V and J ends lost 3 bases and 3 bases, in that order; junction bases with no gene match: 8. CDR3 length: 15 amino acids. The germline gives CDR1 DFQATT, CDR2 SNEGSKA (reference sequence). DNA of the CDR3: TGCAGTGCTAGTAGACAGGGGGGGCTAGAAGAGACCCAGTACTTC. It is translated as CSASRQGGLEETQYF.

The chain employs TRBV5-4 and TRBJ2-7; D is possibly TRBD2 (5 bases). The CDR3 loop spans 15 amino acids. The ends were cut back, 1 base at V and 5 bases at J, with 16 bases in the middle. The germline V gene encodes CDR1 SGHNT and CDR2 YYREEE (reference sequence). The CDR3 is CASSLNGVGYDEQYF. CDR3 in DNA: TGTGCCAGCAGCTTGAACGGGGTCGGGTACGACGAGCAGTACTTC. Supplemented by reference TRBV5-4 and TRBJ2-7, the full variable domain reads ETGVTQSPTHLIKTRGQQVTLRCSSQSGHNTVSWYQQALGQGPQFIFQYYREEENGRGNFPPRFSGLQFPNYSSELNVNALELDDSALYLCASSLNGVGYDEQYFGPGTRLTVT.

Remarks on this clonotype: A much bigger clone sits one base away, suggesting this may be a read error. The CDR3 carries no conserved terminal phenylalanine or tryptophan, so it likely arises from a read error. The rearrangement uses TRBV12-3 or TRBV12-4 and TRBJ1-1; a possible D gene is TRBD1 (5 bases). The CDR3 spans 14 residues. The germline V and J ends were trimmed by 5 bases and 7 bases, with 17 bases remaining between them. CDR3 region: CASSEVRDLSEAFL. The CDR3, as DNA: TGTGCCAGCAGTGAGGTACGGGACCTGAGTGAAGCTTTCCTT.

The chain couples TRBV15 to TRBJ1-5, with D perhaps TRBD1 (5 bases). Germline V gene lookup returns CDR1 LNHNV and CDR2 YYDKDF (reference sequence). This CDR3 spans 15 amino acids. V was cut by 3 bases and J by 7 bases, with 16 bases left in between. The CDR3 DNA reads as TGTGCCACCAGCAGCACCGGGACCATAACCCAGCCCCAGCATTTT. Translated: CATSSTGTITQPQHF.

V usage is TRBV30 and J usage is TRBJ1-3, with D unclear. CDR3 size: 15 residues. Looked up from germline, CDR1 is GTSNPN and CDR2 is SVGIG (reference sequence). V lost 1 base, J lost 0 bases, and 10 bases lay in between. The CDR3: CAWSEVGISGNTIYF. The CDR3 bases are TGTGCCTGGAGTGAGGTCGGGATCTCTGGAAACACCATATATTTT. Full variable domain (rest looked up from reference TRBV30 and TRBJ1-3): SQTIHQWPATLVQPVGSPLSLECTVEGTSNPNLYWYRQAAGRGLQLLFYSVGIGQISSEVPQNLSASRPQDRQFILSSKKLLLSDSGFYLCAWSEVGISGNTIYFGEGSWLTVV.

The chain combines TRBV12-3 or TRBV12-4 with TRBJ1-6; D perhaps matches TRBD1 (5 bases). The V and J ends lost 5 bases and 8 bases respectively, with 16 bases between them. The CDR3 covers 15 residues. In DNA, the CDR3 is TGTGCCAGCAGTACGAGGGACCTAGGGTATTCACCCCTCCACTTT. This codes for CASSTRDLGYSPLHF.